This TCR beta chain originates from a study of T-cell reconstitution after alpha-beta-depleted transplantation in children. Unique molecular identifiers were used in preparing the TCRbeta library. MiXCR, run by TCRdb on the PCR reads, gives a single entry per CDR3 protein. The sample lists roughly 590,000 distinct CDR3 sequences, 16% occurring once. CDR3 length: 16 residues. The V and J ends lost 3 bases and 8 bases respectively, with 22 bases between them. The source material was PBMCs from the stem cell graft donor, sampled from the stem cell graft. The chain employs TRBV12-3 or TRBV12-4 and TRBJ1-2; maybe TRBD1 (5 bases). The receptor was derived from a human donor who donated a stem cell graft to a child with acute myeloid leukemia. CDR3 in amino acids: CASSLRGAESSRGYTF. As DNA, the CDR3 is TGTGCCAGCAGTTTGAGAGGGGCGGAATCTTCTAGGGGCTACACCTTC.